Listed below are T cell receptor beta chains from one sample, sequenced in a study of blood T cell repertoires in COVID-19. Assay: immunoSEQ multiplex PCR; the TCRdb copy retains only in-frame clones and omits some. The table has 300,000 or so clones, around 83% seen once. Sequenced: peripheral blood. The receptor source for this set is a woman in her forties or fifties with acute or convalescent COVID-19. The CDR3 runs from the conserved cysteine through the conserved F or W. D genes are given only for firm matches. Not all rows give a size; the values are once, few, many and, for expanded clones, a class.

V: TRBV6-5; size: NA; D: TRBD2; J: TRBJ2-1; CDR3: CASSYGLADEQFF; DNA: TGTGCCAGCAGTTACGGACTAGCGGATGAGCAGTTCTTC
V: TRBV27; size: NA; D: NA; J: TRBJ2-3; CDR3: CASALRSLGDTQYF; DNA: TGTGCCAGCGCCCTTAGGAGCCTCGGAGATACGCAGTATTTT
V: TRBV5-1; size: NA; D: NA; J: TRBJ2-5; CDR3: CASGGTWETQYF; DNA: TGCGCCAGCGGCGGGACCTGGGAGACCCAGTACTTC
V: TRBV5-1; size: NA; D: TRBD1; J: TRBJ2-3; CDR3: CASSWDRGSDTQYF; DNA: TGCGCCAGCAGCTGGGACAGGGGGTCAGATACGCAGTATTTT
V: TRBV20-1; size: NA; D: NA; J: TRBJ2-3; CDR3: CSARDSDTQYF; DNA: TGCAGTGCCCGCGACTCAGATACGCAGTATTTT
V: TRBV30; size: NA; D: NA; J: TRBJ1-1; CDR3: CAWSVRQMTEAFF; DNA: TGTGCCTGGAGTGTACGACAGATGACTGAAGCTTTCTTT
V: TRBV19; size: NA; D: NA; J: TRBJ2-2; CDR3: CATMGSVNTGELFF; DNA: TGTGCCACTATGGGTAGCGTGAACACCGGGGAGCTGTTTTTT
V: TRBV5-1; size: NA; D: TRBD2; J: TRBJ2-3; CDR3: CASSQLQPRGEDTQYF; DNA: TGCGCCAGCAGCCAGCTACAACCGCGGGGGGAAGATACGCAGTATTTT
V: TRBV7-2; size: few; D: NA; J: TRBJ2-7; CDR3: CASSLGRDYEQYF; DNA: TGTGCCAGCAGCTTAGGGCGGGACTACGAGCAGTACTTC
V: TRBV2; size: NA; D: NA; J: TRBJ1-5; CDR3: CASSDLARNQPQHF; DNA: TGTGCCAGCAGTGATCTGGCCCGTAATCAGCCCCAGCATTTT
V: TRBV6-2/TRBV6-3; size: NA; D: TRBD1; J: TRBJ1-1; CDR3: CASSYSQGLNTEAFF; DNA: TGTGCCAGCAGTTACTCACAGGGGTTGAACACTGAAGCTTTCTTT
V: TRBV18; size: NA; D: TRBD2; J: TRBJ2-1; CDR3: CASSPSSGDNEQFF; DNA: TGTGCCAGCTCACCGTCTAGCGGGGACAATGAGCAGTTCTTC
V: TRBV7-9; size: NA; D: NA; J: TRBJ1-2; CDR3: CASSRGTDYGYTF; DNA: TGTGCCAGCAGCCGCGGGACGGACTATGGCTACACCTTC
V: TRBV5-6; size: NA; D: TRBD1; J: TRBJ1-5; CDR3: CASSRRDRGLSQPQHF; DNA: TGTGCCAGCAGCCGAAGGGACAGGGGGCTTAGTCAGCCCCAGCATTTT
V: TRBV7-9; size: NA; D: NA; J: TRBJ2-7; CDR3: CASSLGGSNYEQYF; DNA: TGTGCCAGCAGCTTAGGCGGCAGCAACTACGAGCAGTACTTC
V: TRBV19; size: NA; D: NA; J: TRBJ2-4; CDR3: CASRFLDIQYF; DNA: TGTGCCAGTAGATTTTTAGACATTCAGTACTTC